The clone carrying this T cell receptor (beta chain) appeared a single time. Sequenced by immunoSEQ multiplex PCR; TCRdb stores in-frame clones only, minus some. Found here are around 310,000 clones, 85% to 90% of them singletons; the top ten hold about 5%. This sample is drawn from a study of Ad26.COV2.S vaccination and SARS-CoV-2 variants. Treatment reported: roughly 20 received Ad26.COV2.S at low or high dose, single or two shots; 5 received placebo; per-sample allocation not given. Material that was analyzed had been drawn on day 63 after the first vaccine or placebo injection. Vaccination employed an Ad26 vector expressing the Wuhan-strain SARS-CoV-2 spike. This material consisted of peripheral blood, taken in a trial of Ad26.COV2.S vaccine versus placebo. The receptor was derived from a person aged 18-60 years who received the Ad26.COV2.S COVID-19 vaccine or a placebo.

In nucleotides, the CDR3 is TGTGCCAGCAGCCCGGGGGATTCACCCCTCCACTTT. It encodes CASSPGDSPLHF. The gene calls are TRBV14 and TRBJ1-6; the D gene is possibly TRBD1 (5 bases). V was clipped by 4 bases and J by 8 bases, with 6 bases between them. The CDR3 contains 12 residues. The germline V gene has CDR1 SGHDN and CDR2 FVKESK.